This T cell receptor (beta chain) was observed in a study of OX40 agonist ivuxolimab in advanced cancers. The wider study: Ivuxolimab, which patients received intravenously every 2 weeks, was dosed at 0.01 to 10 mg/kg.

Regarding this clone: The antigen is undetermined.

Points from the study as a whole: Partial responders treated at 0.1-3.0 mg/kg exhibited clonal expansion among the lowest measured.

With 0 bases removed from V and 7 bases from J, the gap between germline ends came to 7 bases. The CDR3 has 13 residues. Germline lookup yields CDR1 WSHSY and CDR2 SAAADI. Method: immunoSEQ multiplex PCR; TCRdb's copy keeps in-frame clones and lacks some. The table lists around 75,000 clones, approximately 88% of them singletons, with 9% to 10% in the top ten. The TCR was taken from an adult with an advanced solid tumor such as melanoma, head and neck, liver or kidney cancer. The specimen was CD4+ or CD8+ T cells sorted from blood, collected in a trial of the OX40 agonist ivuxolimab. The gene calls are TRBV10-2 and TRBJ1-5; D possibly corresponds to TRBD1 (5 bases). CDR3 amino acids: CASSESREQPQHF. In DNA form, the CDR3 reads TGCGCCAGCAGTGAGTCCAGGGAACAGCCCCAGCATTTT.